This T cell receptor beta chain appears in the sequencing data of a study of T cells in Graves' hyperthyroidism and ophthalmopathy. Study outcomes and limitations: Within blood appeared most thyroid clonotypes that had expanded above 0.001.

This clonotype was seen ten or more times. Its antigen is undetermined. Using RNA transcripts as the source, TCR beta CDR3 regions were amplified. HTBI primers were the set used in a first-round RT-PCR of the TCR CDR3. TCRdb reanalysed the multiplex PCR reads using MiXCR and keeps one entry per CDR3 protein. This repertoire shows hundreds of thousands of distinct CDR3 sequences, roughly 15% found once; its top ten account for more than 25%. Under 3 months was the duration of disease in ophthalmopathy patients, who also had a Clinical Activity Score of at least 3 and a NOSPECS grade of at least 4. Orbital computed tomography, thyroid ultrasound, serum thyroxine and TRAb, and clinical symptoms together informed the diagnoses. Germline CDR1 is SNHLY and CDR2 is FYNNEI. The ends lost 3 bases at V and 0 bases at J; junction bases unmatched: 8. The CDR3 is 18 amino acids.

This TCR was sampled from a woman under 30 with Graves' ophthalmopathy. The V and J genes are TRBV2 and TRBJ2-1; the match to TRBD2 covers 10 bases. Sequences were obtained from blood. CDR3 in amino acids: CASSDPGTSESSYNEQFF. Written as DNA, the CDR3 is TGTGCCAGCAGTGACCCCGGGACTAGCGAGAGCTCCTACAATGAGCAGTTCTTC.